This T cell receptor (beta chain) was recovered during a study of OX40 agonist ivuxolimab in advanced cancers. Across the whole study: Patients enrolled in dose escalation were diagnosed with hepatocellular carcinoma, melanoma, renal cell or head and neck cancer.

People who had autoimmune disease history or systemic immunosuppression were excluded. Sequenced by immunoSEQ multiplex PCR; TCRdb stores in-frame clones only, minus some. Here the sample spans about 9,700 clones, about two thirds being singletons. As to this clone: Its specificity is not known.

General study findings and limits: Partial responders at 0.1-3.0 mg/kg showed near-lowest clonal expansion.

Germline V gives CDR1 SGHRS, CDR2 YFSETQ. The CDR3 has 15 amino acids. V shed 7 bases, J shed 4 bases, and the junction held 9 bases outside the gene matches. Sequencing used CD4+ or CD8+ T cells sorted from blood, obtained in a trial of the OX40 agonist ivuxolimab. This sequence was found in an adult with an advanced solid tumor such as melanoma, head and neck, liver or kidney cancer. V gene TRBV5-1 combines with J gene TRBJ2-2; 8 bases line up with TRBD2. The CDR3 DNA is TGCGCCAGCGGGAAAAGCGGGGGCGGCACCGGGGAGCTGTTTTTT. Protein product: CASGKSGGGTGELFF.